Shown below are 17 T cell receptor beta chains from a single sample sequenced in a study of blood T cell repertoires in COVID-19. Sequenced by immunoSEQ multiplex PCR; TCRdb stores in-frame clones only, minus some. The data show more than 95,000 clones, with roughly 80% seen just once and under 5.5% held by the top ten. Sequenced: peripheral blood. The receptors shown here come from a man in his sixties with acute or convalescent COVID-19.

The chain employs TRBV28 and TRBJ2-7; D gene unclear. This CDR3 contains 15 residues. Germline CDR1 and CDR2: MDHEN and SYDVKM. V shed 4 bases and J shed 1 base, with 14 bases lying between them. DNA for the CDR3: TGTGCCAGCAGTTCCCCCCGAGGTGATTCCTACGAGCAGTACTTC. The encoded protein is CASSSPRGDSYEQYF.

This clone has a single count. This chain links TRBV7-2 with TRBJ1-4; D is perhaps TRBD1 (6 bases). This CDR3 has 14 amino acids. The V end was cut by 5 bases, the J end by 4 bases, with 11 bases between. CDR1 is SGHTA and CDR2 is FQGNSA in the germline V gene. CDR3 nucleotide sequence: TGTGCCAGCAGCCCCGCAGGGGTTAATGAAAAACTGTTTTTT. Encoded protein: CASSPAGVNEKLFF.

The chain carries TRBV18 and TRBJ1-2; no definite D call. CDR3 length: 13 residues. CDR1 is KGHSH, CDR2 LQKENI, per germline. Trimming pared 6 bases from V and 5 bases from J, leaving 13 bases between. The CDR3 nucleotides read TGTGCCAGCTCTCTCATGGGCGAGTATGGCTACACCTTC. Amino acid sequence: CASSLMGEYGYTF.

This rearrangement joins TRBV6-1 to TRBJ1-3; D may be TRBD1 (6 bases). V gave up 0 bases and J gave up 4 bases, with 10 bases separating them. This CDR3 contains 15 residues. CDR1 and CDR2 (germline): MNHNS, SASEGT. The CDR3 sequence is CASSEAGGRGNTIYF. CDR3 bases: TGTGCCAGCAGTGAAGCAGGGGGAAGAGGAAACACCATATATTTT.

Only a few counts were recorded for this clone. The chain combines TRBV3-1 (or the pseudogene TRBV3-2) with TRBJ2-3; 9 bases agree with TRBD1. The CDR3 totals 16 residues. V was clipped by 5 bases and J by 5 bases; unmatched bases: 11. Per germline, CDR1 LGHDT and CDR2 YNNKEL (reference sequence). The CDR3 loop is CASSVGGTGKRDTQYF. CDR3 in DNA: TGTGCCAGCAGCGTCGGGGGGACAGGGAAGAGAGATACGCAGTATTTT.

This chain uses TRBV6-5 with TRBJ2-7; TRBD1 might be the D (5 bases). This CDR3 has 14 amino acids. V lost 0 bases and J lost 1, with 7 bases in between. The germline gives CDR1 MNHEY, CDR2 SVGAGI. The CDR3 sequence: CASSYSPGSYEQYF. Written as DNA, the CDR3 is TGTGCCAGCAGTTACTCCCCAGGGTCCTACGAGCAGTACTTC.

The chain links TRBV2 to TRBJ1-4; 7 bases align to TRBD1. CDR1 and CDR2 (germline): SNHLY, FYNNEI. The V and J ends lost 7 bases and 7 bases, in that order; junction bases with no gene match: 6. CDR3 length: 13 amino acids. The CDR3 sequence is CASNGDRAEKLFF. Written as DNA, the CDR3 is TGTGCCAGCAATGGTGACAGGGCTGAAAAACTGTTTTTT.

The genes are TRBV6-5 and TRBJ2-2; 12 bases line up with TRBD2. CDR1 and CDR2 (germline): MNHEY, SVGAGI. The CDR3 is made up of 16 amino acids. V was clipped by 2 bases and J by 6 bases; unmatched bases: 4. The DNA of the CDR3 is TGTGCCAGCAGTTACAGGACTAGCGGGATCTCCGGGGAGCTGTTTTTT. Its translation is CASSYRTSGISGELFF.

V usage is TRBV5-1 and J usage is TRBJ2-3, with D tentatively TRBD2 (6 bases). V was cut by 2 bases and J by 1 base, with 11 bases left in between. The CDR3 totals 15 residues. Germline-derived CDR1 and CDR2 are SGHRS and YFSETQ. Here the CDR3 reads CASSFREVGTDTQYF. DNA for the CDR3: TGCGCCAGCAGCTTCAGGGAGGTGGGCACAGATACGCAGTATTTT.

The CDR3 DNA is TGCAGTGCTAGTTTGGGACACAATCAGCCCCAGCATTTT. Protein sequence: CSASLGHNQPQHF. This chain joins TRBV20-1 and TRBJ1-5, with D possibly matching TRBD1 (6 bases). There are 13 residues in the CDR3. CDR1 is DFQATT, CDR2 SNEGSKA, per germline (reference sequence). The ends were cut back, 3 bases at V and 3 bases at J, with 9 bases in the middle.

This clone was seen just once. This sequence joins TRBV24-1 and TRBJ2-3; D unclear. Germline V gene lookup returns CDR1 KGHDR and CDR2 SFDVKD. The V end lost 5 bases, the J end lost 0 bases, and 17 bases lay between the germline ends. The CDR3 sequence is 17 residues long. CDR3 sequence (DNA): TGTGCCACCAGTGGCCGAGGCCCCCAGATTAGCACAGATACGCAGTATTTT. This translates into CATSGRGPQISTDTQYF.

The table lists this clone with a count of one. CDR3 in amino acids: CASSFEGGNSPLHF. The CDR3 nucleotides are TGTGCCAGCAGCTTCGAGGGAGGAAATTCACCCCTCCACTTT. The chain recombines TRBV5-5 with TRBJ1-6; D is uncertain. The V gene lost 2 bases and the J gene lost 7 bases, with 10 bases spanning the gap. Germline values: CDR1 SGHKS, CDR2 YYEKEE (reference sequence). CDR3 size: 14 residues. The complete variable domain, with remaining parts taken from reference TRBV5-5 and TRBJ1-6, reads DAGVTQSPTHLIKTRGQQVTLRCSPISGHKSVSWYQQVLGQGPQFIFQYYEKEERGRGNFPDRFSARQFPNYSSELNVNALLLGDSALYLCASSFEGGNSPLHFGNGTRLTVT.

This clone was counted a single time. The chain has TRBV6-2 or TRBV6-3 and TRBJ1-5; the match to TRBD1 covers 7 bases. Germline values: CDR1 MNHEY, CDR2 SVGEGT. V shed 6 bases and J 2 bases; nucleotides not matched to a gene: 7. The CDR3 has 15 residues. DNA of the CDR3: TGTGCCAGCAGCCCCTCAGACAGGGGCAATCAGCCCCAGCATTTT. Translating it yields CASSPSDRGNQPQHF.

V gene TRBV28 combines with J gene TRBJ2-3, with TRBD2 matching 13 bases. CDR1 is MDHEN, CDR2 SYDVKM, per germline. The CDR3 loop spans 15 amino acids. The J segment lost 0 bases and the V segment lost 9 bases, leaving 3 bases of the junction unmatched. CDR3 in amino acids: CASLTSGRSTDTQYF. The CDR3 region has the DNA TGTGCCAGTTTGACTAGCGGGAGGAGCACAGATACGCAGTATTTT.

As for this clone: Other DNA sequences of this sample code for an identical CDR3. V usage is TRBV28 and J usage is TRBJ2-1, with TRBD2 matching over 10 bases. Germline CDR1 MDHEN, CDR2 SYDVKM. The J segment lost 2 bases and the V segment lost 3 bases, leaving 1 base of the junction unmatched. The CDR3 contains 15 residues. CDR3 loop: CASSLGTSAYNEQFF. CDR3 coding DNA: TGTGCCAGCAGTTTGGGGACTAGCGCCTACAATGAGCAGTTCTTC.

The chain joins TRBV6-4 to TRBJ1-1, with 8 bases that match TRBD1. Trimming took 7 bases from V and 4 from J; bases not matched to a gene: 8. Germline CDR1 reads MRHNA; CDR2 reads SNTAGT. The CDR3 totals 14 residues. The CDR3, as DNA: TGTGCCAGCATTGGACAGGGTGACTTCACTGAAGCTTTCTTT. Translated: CASIGQGDFTEAFF.

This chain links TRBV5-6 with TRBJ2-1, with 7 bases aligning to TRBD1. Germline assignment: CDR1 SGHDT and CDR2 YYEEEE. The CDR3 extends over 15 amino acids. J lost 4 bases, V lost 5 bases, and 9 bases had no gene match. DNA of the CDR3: TGTGCCAGCAGATTGCAAGGGGGCATGTACAATGAGCAGTTCTTC. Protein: CASRLQGGMYNEQFF.